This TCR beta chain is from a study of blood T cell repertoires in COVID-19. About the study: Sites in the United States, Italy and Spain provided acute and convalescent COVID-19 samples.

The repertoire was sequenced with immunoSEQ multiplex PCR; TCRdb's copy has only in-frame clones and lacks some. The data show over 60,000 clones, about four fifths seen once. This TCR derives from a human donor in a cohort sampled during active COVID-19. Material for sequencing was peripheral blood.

The CDR3 DNA reads TGTGCCAGCAGCCGTTGGGACAATAGAGACGAGCAGTACTTC. Its translation: CASSRWDNRDEQYF. The chain uses TRBV7-2 and TRBJ2-7; possibly TRBD1 for D (6 bases). The CDR3 totals 14 residues. CDR1 SGHTA and CDR2 FQGNSA come from the germline V gene. V lost 5 bases and J 5 bases, leaving 16 bases between the germline ends.